Detailed here is one TCR beta chain. Its antigen is as yet unknown. The data originate from a study of T cells in Graves' hyperthyroidism and ophthalmopathy. Broader study findings: Most thyroid clonotypes expanded above 0.001 were also detected in blood. Model predictions of ophthalmopathy came a median about six months before onset.

The investigators amplified TCR beta CDR3 regions from RNA transcripts. First-round RT-PCR targeting the TCR CDR3 was performed with the HTBI primer set. TCRdb reprocessed the multiplex PCR reads via MiXCR and lists one record per CDR3 protein. The sample shows roughly 350,000 distinct CDR3 sequences, roughly 13% of them seen only once. CDR3 length equals 14 residues. Germline trimming cut 8 bases from V and 5 bases from J; bases unmatched to any gene: 8. Per the germline V gene, CDR1 is MGHRA and CDR2 is YSYEKL. Sequencing was carried out using blood. The origin of this receptor is a woman in her 40s with Graves' ophthalmopathy. The chain links TRBV4-1 to TRBJ2-1, with 8 bases lining up with TRBD2. The CDR3: CASQERELDNEQFF. The CDR3 nucleotides are TGCGCCAGCCAGGAGCGGGAGTTGGACAATGAGCAGTTCTTC.